These 18 T cell receptor beta chains originate from one sample sequenced in a study of control samples from healthy donors and cancer patients. TCRdb's copy holds only in-frame clones and misses some; the assay was immunoSEQ multiplex PCR. The top ten hold roughly 1.5% of the sample, which has approximately 170,000 clones, around 91% seen once. The sample comprised blood. These receptor sequences come from a woman aged 50 to 60 in good health.

V and J are TRBV19 and TRBJ1-5, with 11 bases fitting TRBD1. This CDR3 is built from 16 residues. V lost 5 bases and J lost 5; bases outside the gene matches: 8. Germline CDR1 and CDR2: LNHDA and SQIVND (reference sequence). This CDR3 is CASSWTGGGRDQPQHF. The CDR3 DNA reads as TGTGCCAGTAGTTGGACAGGGGGCGGACGGGATCAGCCCCAGCATTTT.

The CDR3 protein is CAWSKGLAGAMGETQYF. The DNA of the CDR3 is TGTGCCTGGAGCAAGGGACTAGCGGGGGCCATGGGAGAGACCCAGTACTTC. V gene TRBV30 combines with J gene TRBJ2-5; 14 bases match TRBD2. Trimming took 3 bases from V and 4 from J; bases not matched to a gene: 10. The CDR3 covers 17 residues. Germline V gives CDR1 GTSNPN, CDR2 SVGIG (reference sequence). Complete variable domain (other parts from reference TRBV30 and TRBJ2-5): SQTIHQWPATLVQPVGSPLSLECTVEGTSNPNLYWYRQAAGRGLQLLFYSVGIGQISSEVPQNLSASRPQDRQFILSSKKLLLSDSGFYLCAWSKGLAGAMGETQYFGPGTRLLVL.

This chain joins TRBV28 and TRBJ1-2; D ambiguous. This CDR3 region has 13 residues. V was pared by 6 bases and J by 2 bases, with 10 bases between. Germline V CDR1 and CDR2: MDHEN, SYDVKM. The CDR3 sequence: CASSLGSNYGYTF. For the CDR3, the DNA is TGTGCCAGCAGCCTTGGGTCGAACTATGGCTACACCTTC.

The rearrangement joins TRBV19 to TRBJ2-7; 9 bases are a match to TRBD2. Looked up from germline, CDR1 is LNHDA and CDR2 is SQIVND (reference sequence). This CDR3 has 14 amino acids. The trim removed 7 bases at V and 2 bases at J, leaving 6 bases unmatched. CDR3 residues: CASTISGSTYEQYF. The CDR3, as DNA: TGTGCCAGTACCATTAGCGGGAGTACCTACGAGCAGTACTTC.

The chain has TRBV5-6 and TRBJ1-2; unclear D gene. The CDR3 totals 11 residues. V was pared by 0 bases and J by 8 bases, with 5 bases between. The germline gives CDR1 SGHDT, CDR2 YYEEEE. CDR3 sequence reads: CASSLGGGYTF. Written as DNA, the CDR3 is TGTGCCAGCAGCTTGGGAGGGGGCTACACCTTC.

The chain employs TRBV2 and TRBJ1-2; weak D call: TRBD1 (6 bases). V lost 6 bases and J lost 3, with 14 bases in between. The length of the CDR3 is 14 residues. CDR1 is SNHLY, CDR2 FYNNEI, per germline. CDR3 sequence reads: CASRWAAGDYGYTF. In nucleotides, the CDR3 is TGTGCCAGCAGGTGGGCCGCAGGGGACTATGGCTACACCTTC.

The chain is built from TRBV11-3 and TRBJ2-2; no firm D call. Germline-derived CDR1 and CDR2 are SGHNT and YENEEA. Trimming cost V 0 bases and J 8 bases, with 4 bases left between them. The CDR3 length is 12 residues. CDR3 sequence (DNA): TGTGCCAGCAGCTTAGAATGGGGGGAGCTGTTTTTT. Translating it yields CASSLEWGELFF.

This chain links TRBV28 with TRBJ1-2; D is uncertain. Germline assignment: CDR1 MDHEN and CDR2 SYDVKM. The CDR3 is 14 amino acids. The V end lost 2 bases, the J end lost 4 bases, and 11 bases lay between the germline ends. CDR3 bases: TGTGCCAGCAGTTTAGATTTGGCAGCCTATGGCTACACCTTC. Protein: CASSLDLAAYGYTF.

The chain recombines TRBV10-3 with TRBJ2-2; D is ambiguous. Germline loops: CDR1 ENHRY, CDR2 SYGVKD. The CDR3 runs to 14 residues. The V end was cut by 4 bases, the J end by 4 bases, with 10 bases between. The CDR3 sequence: CAISVRTATGELFF. CDR3 DNA sequence: TGTGCCATCAGTGTAAGAACAGCCACCGGGGAGCTGTTTTTT.

Details on this clone: This same CDR3 is encoded by further DNA sequences in the sample. The rearrangement uses TRBV5-1 and TRBJ1-5; D unclear. Germline V lookup: CDR1 SGHRS, CDR2 YFSETQ. Trimming cost V 0 bases and J 0 bases, with 7 bases left between them. The length of the CDR3 is 15 residues. The CDR3 DNA sequence: TGCGCCAGCAGCTTGGGGGGTTATAGCAATCAGCCCCAGCATTTT. This sequence encodes CASSLGGYSNQPQHF.

Of note for this clone: Germline and junction disagree at one end, which may indicate a read error. The J gene is TRBJ1-2, the V gene TRBV7-2; D remains unclear. The germline CDR1 and CDR2 sequences are SGHTA and FQGNSA. The CDR3 is 15 amino acids. CDR3 protein: CASGFGPTGDYGYTF. Here the CDR3 DNA reads TGTGCCAGCGGCTTCGGTCCTACGGGAGACTATGGCTACACCTTC.

The genes are TRBV9 and TRBJ1-2, with 7 bases matching TRBD1. Trimming took 3 bases from V and 5 from J; bases not matched to a gene: 1. The CDR3 consists of 12 residues. Per the germline V gene, CDR1 is SGDLS and CDR2 is YYNGEE. This chain's CDR3 is CASSGTGYGYTF. The CDR3 DNA follows: TGTGCCAGCAGCGGGACAGGTTATGGCTACACCTTC. The variable domain in full, completed from reference TRBV9 and TRBJ1-2, reads DSGVTQTPKHLITATGQRVTLRCSPRSGDLSVYWYQQSLDQGLQFLIQYYNGEERAKGNILERFSAQQFPDLHSELNLSSLELGDSALYFCASSGTGYGYTFGSGTRLTVV.

This chain connects TRBV5-1 to TRBJ2-1; no reliable D call. The V gene lost 6 bases and the J gene lost 6 bases, with 22 bases spanning the gap. Germline assignment: CDR1 SGHRS and CDR2 YFSETQ. This CDR3 has 16 residues. The chain's CDR3 is CASIPSSGHSLNEQFF. In DNA form, the CDR3 reads TGCGCCAGCATCCCCTCCTCCGGTCACAGCCTCAATGAGCAGTTCTTC.

V gene TRBV18 combines with J gene TRBJ1-3, with D uncertain. V lost 6 bases and J lost 0, with 9 bases in between. CDR1 and CDR2 from the germline V gene are KGHSH and LQKENI. This CDR3 comprises 14 residues. CDR3 amino acids: CASSPTDSGNTIYF. CDR3 DNA sequence: TGTGCCAGCTCTCCGACGGACTCTGGAAACACCATATATTTT.

The chain employs TRBV6-2 or TRBV6-3 and TRBJ1-2; 7 bases are shared with TRBD1. The CDR3 extends over 11 amino acids. Germline V gene sequence: CDR1 MNHEY, CDR2 SVGEGT. The junction had 0 bases not matched to a gene; V was cut back by 4 bases and J by 7 bases. Written as DNA, the CDR3 is TGTGCCAGCAGTTCAGGGGGTGGCTACACCTTC. This gives the protein CASSSGGGYTF.

V gene TRBV2 combines with J gene TRBJ1-5; 8 nucleotides match TRBD1. Germline CDR1 is SNHLY and CDR2 is FYNNEI. V lost 7 bases, J lost 5 bases, and 7 bases stayed unmatched. CDR3 length: 14 residues. CDR3 sequence: CASTGGSGYQPQHF. DNA of the CDR3: TGTGCCAGCACAGGGGGCTCGGGTTATCAGCCCCAGCATTTT.

This clone came up a few times. The CDR3 nucleotides read TGTGCCAGCAGCTTCATGAAGGGTCAAGAGACCCAGTACTTC. Protein sequence: CASSFMKGQETQYF. This sequence joins TRBV11-1 and TRBJ2-5; D remains ambiguous. The CDR3 covers 14 residues. V was cut by 3 bases and J by 2 bases, with 10 bases left in between. CDR1 is SGHAT, CDR2 FQDESV, per germline (reference sequence).

V and J are TRBV27 and TRBJ2-4, with 7 bases aligning to TRBD2. CDR3 length: 16 residues. Per germline, CDR1 MNHEY and CDR2 SMNVEV (reference sequence). The V and J ends lost 0 bases and 8 bases, in that order; junction bases with no gene match: 10. For the CDR3, the DNA is TGTGCCAGCAGTTTATCGCCCGGGGGGTTGACGGACATTCAGTACTTC. This encodes CASSLSPGGLTDIQYF.